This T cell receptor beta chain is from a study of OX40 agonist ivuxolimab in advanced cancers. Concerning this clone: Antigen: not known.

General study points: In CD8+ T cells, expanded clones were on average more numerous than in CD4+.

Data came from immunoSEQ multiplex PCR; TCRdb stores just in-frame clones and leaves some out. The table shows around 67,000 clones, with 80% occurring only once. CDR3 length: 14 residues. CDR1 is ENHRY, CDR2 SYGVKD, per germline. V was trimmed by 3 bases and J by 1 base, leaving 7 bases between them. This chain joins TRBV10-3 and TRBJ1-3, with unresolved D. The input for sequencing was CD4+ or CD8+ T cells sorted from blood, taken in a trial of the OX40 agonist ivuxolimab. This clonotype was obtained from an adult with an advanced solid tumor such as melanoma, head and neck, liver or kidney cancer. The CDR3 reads CAISEGRSGNTIYF. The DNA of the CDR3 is TGTGCCATCAGTGAAGGGCGGTCTGGAAACACCATATATTTT.